There are many counts of the clone carrying this T cell receptor beta chain. Its antigen is not known. The record originates from a study of blood T cells in healthy people across ages. Study-wide results and caveats: Compared with aged donors, long-lived donors showed fewer expanded clones, suggesting selection. Changes in expanded clonotypes were possibly confounded, as the CMV status of donors was unknown.

The CDR3 totals 14 residues. Germline values: CDR1 SGHDN, CDR2 FVKESK. Deletions cut 4 bases from V and 2 bases from J, with 11 bases between. Next came a second PCR, run for roughly 6 to 11 cycles, which used a sample-barcoded 5' primer along with a J-beta primer mix. TCRdb reprocessed the 5' RACE reads with MiXCR, giving one entry per CDR3 protein. Among 650,000 or so distinct CDR3 sequences listed, 40% to 65% were seen once. No fewer than 5.5 micrograms of total RNA were isolated from every sample. The sequence was collected from a woman over 75 in good health. The chain employs TRBV14 and TRBJ1-2; D might be TRBD1 (5 bases). Sequencing used blood. The CDR3 DNA follows: TGTGCCAGCAGCCGTTTGGACACCAACTATGGCTACACCTTC. Translation: CASSRLDTNYGYTF.